One sample yielded the 8 T cell receptor beta chains listed below, sequenced in a study of T-cell reconstitution after alpha-beta-depleted transplantation in children. TCRbeta library construction was performed incorporating unique molecular identifiers. A single record per CDR3 protein comes from TCRdb applying MiXCR to the PCR reads. In the table there are almost 500,000 distinct CDR3 sequences, 8% to 11% of which are singletons. Sequencing was performed on PBMCs, taken before TCRalphabeta/CD19-depleted stem cell transplant. The receptors here all came from a child aged 2-15 years with inherited bone marrow failure, due to receive a stem cell transplant.

This clonotype was observed many times. The chain couples TRBV20-1 to TRBJ2-7; maybe TRBD1 (6 bases). Germline V gene lookup returns CDR1 DFQATT and CDR2 SNEGSKA (reference sequence). The CDR3 spans 13 residues. CDR3 DNA sequence: TGCAGCGCCCGGGACACGAGCTCCTACGAGCAGTACTTC. Protein product: CSARDTSSYEQYF.

Concerning this clonotype: Given a much more abundant clone one base away, this may be a read error. The chain has TRBV27 and TRBJ2-7, with 7 bases that match TRBD2. This CDR3 region has 16 residues. Germline CDR1 MNHEY, CDR2 SMNVEV (reference sequence). CDR3 residues: CASSLSVGGASSEQYF. As DNA, the CDR3 is TGTGCCAGCAGTTTATCGGTGGGAGGGGCCTCCTCCGAGCAGTACTTC.

This clonotype appeared a few times. CDR3 region: CASSLSLSQPEDTQYF. In DNA, the CDR3 is TGTGCCAGCAGTTTATCGTTAAGTCAGCCCGAAGATACGCAGTATTTT. This rearrangement joins TRBV27 to TRBJ2-3; D is unclear. The CDR3 is 16 residues long. Trimming removed 0 bases from V and 5 bases from J, with 15 bases in between. Germline V lookup: CDR1 MNHEY, CDR2 SMNVEV (reference sequence).

Ten or more counts support this clonotype. J is TRBJ1-4 and V is TRBV7-9; possibly TRBD1 for D (6 bases). Looked up from germline, CDR1 is SEHNR and CDR2 is FQNEAQ (reference sequence). V was cut by 4 bases and J by 5 bases, with 14 bases left in between. The CDR3 length is 15 residues. The CDR3 DNA sequence: TGTGCCAGCAGCTCAGGAACCGGACAGAATGAAAAACTGTTTTTT. It codes for CASSSGTGQNEKLFF.

This clonotype has a handful of counts. V and J are TRBV6-1 and TRBJ2-7; D perhaps matches TRBD2 (6 bases). Trimming stripped 6 bases from V and 0 bases from J, with 15 bases between. Germline CDR1 and CDR2: MNHNS and SASEGT. CDR3 size: 15 residues. The CDR3 sequence: CASREGRERSYEQYF. The CDR3 nucleotides are TGTGCCAGCAGGGAGGGACGGGAGCGCTCCTACGAGCAGTACTTC.

The rearrangement uses TRBV3-1 and TRBJ2-7; D is unresolved. Germline V gene lookup returns CDR1 LGHDT and CDR2 YNNKEL (reference sequence). The ends were cut back, 0 bases at V and 5 bases at J, with 11 bases in the middle. There are 14 residues in the CDR3. CDR3 bases: TGTGCCAGCAGCCAAGAGTGGCAGATCGACGAGCAGTACTTC. Encoded protein: CASSQEWQIDEQYF.

V and J are TRBV7-2 and TRBJ2-1; D call uncertain. The V gene's germline CDR1 is SGHTA and CDR2 FQGNSA. The CDR3 loop spans 17 amino acids. V lost 2 bases and J lost 7, with 21 bases in between. The CDR3 loop reads CASSLRLGQKVINEQFF. As DNA, the CDR3 is TGTGCCAGCAGCTTAAGGCTCGGGCAGAAAGTTATTAATGAGCAGTTCTTC.

The table lists this clonotype with a few counts. DNA of the CDR3: TGTGCCAGCAGTTACACTCAGGGGATGAACACTGAAGCTTTCTTT. Translation gives CASSYTQGMNTEAFF. This chain links TRBV6-2 or TRBV6-3 with TRBJ1-1, with a weak D call TRBD1 (6 bases). CDR1 and CDR2 from the germline V gene are MNHEY and SVGEGT. This CDR3 is built from 15 residues. Trimming removed 2 bases at V and 0 bases at J, with 10 bases between.